Sequencing of this TCR beta chain was carried out in a study of T cells in localized non-small cell lung cancer. Trimming pared 5 bases from V and 4 bases from J, leaving 26 bases between. The CDR3 is made up of 18 amino acids. Germline V gene data show CDR1 as SEHNR and CDR2 as FQNEAQ (reference sequence). General study results and limits: Investigators sequenced only a single tumor region, leaving heterogeneity possible. Adjacent uninvolved lung tissue had the highest T cell clonality, exceeding tumor. In adjacent lung appeared a median approximately 57 of the top 100 tumor clones.

The repertoire was sequenced with immunoSEQ multiplex PCR; TCRdb's copy has only in-frame clones and lacks some. The sample holds about 33,000 clones; roughly 87% are singletons and the top ten take roughly 17%. Worth noting for this clone: The antigen is unknown.

The source material was peripheral blood mononuclear cells, sampled before any cancer treatment. This chain joins TRBV7-9 and TRBJ1-2, with a weak D call TRBD1 (5 bases). This sequence originates from a man aged 40 to 69 with stage III lung adenocarcinoma. CDR3 nucleotide sequence: TGTGCCAGCAGCCCAGAAATCAAACTGGGGCGGTCCGCCTATGGCTACACCTTC. Translating gives CASSPEIKLGRSAYGYTF.